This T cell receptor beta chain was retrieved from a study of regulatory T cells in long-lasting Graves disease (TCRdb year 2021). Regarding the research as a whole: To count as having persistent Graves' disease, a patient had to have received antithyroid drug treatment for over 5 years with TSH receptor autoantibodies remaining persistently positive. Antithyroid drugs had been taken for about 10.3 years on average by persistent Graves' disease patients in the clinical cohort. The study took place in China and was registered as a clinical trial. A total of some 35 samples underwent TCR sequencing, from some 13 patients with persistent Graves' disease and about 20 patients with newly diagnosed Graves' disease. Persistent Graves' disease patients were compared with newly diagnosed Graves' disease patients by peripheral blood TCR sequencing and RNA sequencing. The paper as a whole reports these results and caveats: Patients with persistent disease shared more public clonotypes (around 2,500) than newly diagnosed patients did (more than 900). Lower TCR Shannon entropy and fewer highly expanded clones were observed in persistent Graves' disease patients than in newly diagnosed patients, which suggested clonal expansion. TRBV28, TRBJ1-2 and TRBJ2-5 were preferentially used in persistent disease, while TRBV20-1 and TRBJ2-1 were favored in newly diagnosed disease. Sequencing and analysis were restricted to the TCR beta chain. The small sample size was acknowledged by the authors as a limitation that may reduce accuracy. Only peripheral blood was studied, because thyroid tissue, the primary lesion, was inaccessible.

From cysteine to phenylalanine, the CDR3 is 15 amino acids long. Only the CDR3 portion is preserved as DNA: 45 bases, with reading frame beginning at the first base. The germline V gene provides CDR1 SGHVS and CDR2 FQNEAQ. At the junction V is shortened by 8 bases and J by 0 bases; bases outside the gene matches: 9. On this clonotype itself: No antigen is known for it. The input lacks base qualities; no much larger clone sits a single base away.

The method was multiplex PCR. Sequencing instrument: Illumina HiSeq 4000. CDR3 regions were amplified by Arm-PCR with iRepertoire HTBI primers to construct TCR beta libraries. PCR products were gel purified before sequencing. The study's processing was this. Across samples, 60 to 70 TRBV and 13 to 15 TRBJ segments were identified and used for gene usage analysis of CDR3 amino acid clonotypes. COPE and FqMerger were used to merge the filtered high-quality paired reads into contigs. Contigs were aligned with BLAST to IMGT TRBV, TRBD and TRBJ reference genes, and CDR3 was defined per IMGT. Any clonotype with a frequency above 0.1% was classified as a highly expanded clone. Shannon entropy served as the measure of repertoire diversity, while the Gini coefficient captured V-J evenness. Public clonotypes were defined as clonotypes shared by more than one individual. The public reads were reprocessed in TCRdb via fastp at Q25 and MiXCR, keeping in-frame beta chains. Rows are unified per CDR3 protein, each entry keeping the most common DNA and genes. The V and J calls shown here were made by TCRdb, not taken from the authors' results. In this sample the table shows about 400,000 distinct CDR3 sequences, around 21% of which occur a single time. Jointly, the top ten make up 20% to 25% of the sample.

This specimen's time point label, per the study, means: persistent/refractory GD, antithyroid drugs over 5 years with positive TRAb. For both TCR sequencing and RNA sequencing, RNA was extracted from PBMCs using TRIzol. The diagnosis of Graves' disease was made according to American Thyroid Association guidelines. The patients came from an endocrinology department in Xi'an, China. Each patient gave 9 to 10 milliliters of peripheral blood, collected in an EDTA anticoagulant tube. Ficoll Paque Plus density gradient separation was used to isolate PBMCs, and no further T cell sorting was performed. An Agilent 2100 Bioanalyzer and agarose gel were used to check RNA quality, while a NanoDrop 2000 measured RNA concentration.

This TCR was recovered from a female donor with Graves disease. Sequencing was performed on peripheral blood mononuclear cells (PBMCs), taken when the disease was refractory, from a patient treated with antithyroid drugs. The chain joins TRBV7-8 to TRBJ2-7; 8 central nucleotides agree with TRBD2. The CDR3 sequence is CASRLQSGSSYEQYF. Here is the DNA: TGTGCCAGCCGCCTTCAAAGCGGGAGCTCCTACGAGCAGTACTTC.